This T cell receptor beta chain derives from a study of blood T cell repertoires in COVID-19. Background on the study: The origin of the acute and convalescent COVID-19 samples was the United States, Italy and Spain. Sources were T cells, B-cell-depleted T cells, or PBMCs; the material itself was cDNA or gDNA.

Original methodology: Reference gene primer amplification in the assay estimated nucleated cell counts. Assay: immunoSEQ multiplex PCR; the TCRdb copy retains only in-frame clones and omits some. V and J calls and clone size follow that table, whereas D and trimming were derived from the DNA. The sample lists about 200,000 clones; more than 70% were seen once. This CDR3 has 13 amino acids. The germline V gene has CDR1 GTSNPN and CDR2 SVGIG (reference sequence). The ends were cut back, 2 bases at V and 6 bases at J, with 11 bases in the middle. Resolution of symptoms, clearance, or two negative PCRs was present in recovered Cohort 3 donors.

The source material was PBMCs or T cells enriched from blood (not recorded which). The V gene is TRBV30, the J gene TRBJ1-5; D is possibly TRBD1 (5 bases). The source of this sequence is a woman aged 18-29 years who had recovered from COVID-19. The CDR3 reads CAWSPGGGQPQHF. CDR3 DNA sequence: TGTGCCTGGAGTCCGGGGGGAGGTCAGCCCCAGCATTTT.